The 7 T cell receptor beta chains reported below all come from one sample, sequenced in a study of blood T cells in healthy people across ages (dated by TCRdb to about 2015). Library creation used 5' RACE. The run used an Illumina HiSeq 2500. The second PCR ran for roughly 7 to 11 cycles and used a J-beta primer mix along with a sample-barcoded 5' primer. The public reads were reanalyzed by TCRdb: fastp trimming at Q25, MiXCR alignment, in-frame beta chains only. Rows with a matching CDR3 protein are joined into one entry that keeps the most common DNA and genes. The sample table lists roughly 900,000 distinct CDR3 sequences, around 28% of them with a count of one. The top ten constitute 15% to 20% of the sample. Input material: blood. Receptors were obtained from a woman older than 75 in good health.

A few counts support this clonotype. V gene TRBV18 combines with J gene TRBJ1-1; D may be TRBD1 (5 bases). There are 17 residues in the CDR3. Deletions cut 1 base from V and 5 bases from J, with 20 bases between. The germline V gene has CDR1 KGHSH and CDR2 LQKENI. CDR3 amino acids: CASSPQYGTGGMTEAFF. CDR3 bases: TGTGCCAGCTCACCACAGTACGGGACCGGGGGGATGACTGAAGCTTTCTTT.

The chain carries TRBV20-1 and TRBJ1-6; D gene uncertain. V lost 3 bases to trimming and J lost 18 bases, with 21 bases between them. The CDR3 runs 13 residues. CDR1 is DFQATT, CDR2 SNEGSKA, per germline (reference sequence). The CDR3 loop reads CSASSYSDSPSHF. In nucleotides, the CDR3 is TGCAGTGCTAGCTCCTATAGCGATTCACCCTCCCACTTT.

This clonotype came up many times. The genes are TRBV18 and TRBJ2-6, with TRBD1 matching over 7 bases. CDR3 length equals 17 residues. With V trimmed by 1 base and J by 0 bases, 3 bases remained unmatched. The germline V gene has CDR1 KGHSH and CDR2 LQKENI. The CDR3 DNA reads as TGTGCCAGCTCACCACTGGGACAGCTCTCTGGGGCCAACGTCCTGACTTTC. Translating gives CASSPLGQLSGANVLTF.

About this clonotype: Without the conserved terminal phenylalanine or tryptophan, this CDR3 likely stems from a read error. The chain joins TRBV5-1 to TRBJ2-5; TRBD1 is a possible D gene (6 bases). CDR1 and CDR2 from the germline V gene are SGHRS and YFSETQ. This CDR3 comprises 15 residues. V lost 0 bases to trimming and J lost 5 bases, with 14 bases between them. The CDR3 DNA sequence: TGCGCCAGCAGCTTGGGGTCGGGGACAATGGAGACCCAGTACTTA. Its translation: CASSLGSGTMETQYL.

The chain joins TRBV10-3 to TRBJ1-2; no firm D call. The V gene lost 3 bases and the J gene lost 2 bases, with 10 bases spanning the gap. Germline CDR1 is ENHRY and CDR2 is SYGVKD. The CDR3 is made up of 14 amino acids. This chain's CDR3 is CAISDFQDNYGYTF. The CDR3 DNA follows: TGTGCCATCAGTGATTTTCAGGACAACTATGGCTACACCTTC.

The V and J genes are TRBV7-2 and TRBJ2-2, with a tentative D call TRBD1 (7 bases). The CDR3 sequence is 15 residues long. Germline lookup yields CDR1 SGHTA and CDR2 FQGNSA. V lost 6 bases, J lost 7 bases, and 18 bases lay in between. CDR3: CASRPAGGLGGELFF. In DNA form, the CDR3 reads TGTGCCAGCAGGCCTGCAGGGGGGCTCGGCGGGGAGCTGTTTTTT.

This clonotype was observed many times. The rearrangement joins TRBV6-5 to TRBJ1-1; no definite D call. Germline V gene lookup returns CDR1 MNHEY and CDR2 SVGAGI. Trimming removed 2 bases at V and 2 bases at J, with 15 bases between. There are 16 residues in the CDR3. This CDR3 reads CASSYTGTKTNTEAFF. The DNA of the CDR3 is TGTGCCAGCAGTTACACGGGAACAAAGACAAACACTGAAGCTTTCTTT.